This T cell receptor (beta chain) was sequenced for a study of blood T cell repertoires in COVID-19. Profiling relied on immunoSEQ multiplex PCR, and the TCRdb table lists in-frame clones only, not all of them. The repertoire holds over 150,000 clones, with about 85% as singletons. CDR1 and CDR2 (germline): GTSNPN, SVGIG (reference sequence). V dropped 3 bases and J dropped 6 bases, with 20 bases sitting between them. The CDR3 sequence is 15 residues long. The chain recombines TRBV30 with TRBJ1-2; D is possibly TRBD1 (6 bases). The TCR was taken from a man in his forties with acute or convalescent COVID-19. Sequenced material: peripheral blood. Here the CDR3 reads CAWRASGGSLNGYTF. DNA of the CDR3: TGTGCCTGGAGGGCGTCGGGGGGCAGCCTTAATGGCTACACCTTC.